This TCR beta chain was sequenced during a study of blood T cell repertoires in COVID-19. This CDR3 comprises 15 residues. Germline loops: CDR1 SGHAT, CDR2 FQNNGV. Trimming at V came to 5 bases and at J to 7 bases, leaving 6 bases not matched to a gene. Clones were read by immunoSEQ multiplex PCR, and TCRdb kept only the in-frame ones, dropping some. The sample holds roughly 100,000 clones, about 88% seen once. Sample: peripheral blood. The TCR comes from a human donor in a cohort sampled during active COVID-19. The V gene is TRBV11-2, the J gene TRBJ1-6; TRBD1 matches 9 bases. The DNA for the CDR3 is TGTGCCAGCAGCGCTCATGACAGGGGGAATTCACCCCTCCACTTT. Translated: CASSAHDRGNSPLHF.